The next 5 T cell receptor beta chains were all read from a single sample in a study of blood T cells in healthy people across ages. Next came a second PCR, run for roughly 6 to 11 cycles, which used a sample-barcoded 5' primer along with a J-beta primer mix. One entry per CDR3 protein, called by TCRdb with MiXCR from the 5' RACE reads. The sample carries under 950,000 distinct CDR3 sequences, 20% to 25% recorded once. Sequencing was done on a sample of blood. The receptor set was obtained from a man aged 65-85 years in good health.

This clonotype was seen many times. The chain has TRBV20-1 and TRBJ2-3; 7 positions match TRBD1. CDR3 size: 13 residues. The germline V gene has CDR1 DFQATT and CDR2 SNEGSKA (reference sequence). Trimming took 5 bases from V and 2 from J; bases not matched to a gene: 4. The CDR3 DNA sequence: TGCAGTGCTCGGGACAGCGACACAGATACGCAGTATTTT. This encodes CSARDSDTDTQYF.

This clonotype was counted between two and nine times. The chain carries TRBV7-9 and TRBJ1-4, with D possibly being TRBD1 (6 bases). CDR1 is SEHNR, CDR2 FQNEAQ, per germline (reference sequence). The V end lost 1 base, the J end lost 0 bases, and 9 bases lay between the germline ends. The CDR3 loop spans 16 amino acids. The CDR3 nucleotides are TGTGCCAGCAGCTTAGTGGGACACCCAACTAATGAAAAACTGTTTTTT. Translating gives CASSLVGHPTNEKLFF.

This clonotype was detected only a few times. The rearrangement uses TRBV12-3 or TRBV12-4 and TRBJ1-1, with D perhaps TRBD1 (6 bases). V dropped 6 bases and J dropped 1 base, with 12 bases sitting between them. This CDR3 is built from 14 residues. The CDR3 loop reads CASRGAGGNTEAFF. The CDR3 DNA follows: TGTGCCAGCAGGGGGGCGGGGGGGAACACTGAAGCTTTCTTT.

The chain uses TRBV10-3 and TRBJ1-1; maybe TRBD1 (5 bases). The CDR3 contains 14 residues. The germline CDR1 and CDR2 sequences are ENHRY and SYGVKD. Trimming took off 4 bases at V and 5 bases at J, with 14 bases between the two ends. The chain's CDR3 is CAISGSGVETEAFF. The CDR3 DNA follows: TGTGCCATCAGTGGATCGGGGGTTGAGACTGAAGCTTTCTTT.

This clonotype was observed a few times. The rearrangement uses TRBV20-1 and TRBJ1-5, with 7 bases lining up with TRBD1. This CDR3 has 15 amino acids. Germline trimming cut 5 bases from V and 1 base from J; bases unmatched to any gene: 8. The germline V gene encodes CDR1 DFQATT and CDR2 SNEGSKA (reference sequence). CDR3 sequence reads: CSAPSLGQSNQPQHF. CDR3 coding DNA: TGCAGTGCTCCCAGCTTGGGACAGAGCAATCAGCCCCAGCATTTT.